This T cell receptor (beta chain) was captured in a study of TIL therapy for anti-PD-1-resistant metastatic lung cancer. Points from the study as a whole: The cohort had more treatment-naive, never-smoker and oncogene-addicted patients than typical. Compared with baseline intratumoral T cells, expanded TIL cultures were more clonal and less diverse (around 5.9% vs 31%). Many TIL product clones were absent from baseline tumor, suggesting clonal contraction.

V shed 1 base, J shed 14 bases, and the junction held 14 bases outside the gene matches. Germline values: CDR1 GTSNPN, CDR2 SVGIG (reference sequence). The CDR3 is 15 amino acids. The immunoSEQ assay was v3. Libraries were sequenced to 2 million to 2.5 million read pairs (survey) or 5-6 million (deep). Libraries were prepared by immunoSEQ multiplex PCR; TCRdb keeps only in-frame clonotypes and omits some of them. This sample has about 26,000 clones, with around 77% found just once. This clone is deemed medium-sized. Its matching antigen is unknown. Noted time point: pre-treatment sample, taken before nivolumab and TIL therapy. The tumor samples were excised metastases, mostly pleural nodules or supraclavicular lymph nodes.

The clonotype originates from a person between 25 and 79 years old with non-small cell lung cancer. This sequence joins TRBV30 and TRBJ1-6, with 7 bases lining up with TRBD1. Sequenced material: tumor tissue, taken at baseline. The DNA for the CDR3 is TGTGCCTGGAGTGGGACAGGCTCATCCGGGAAAGCCCTCCACTTT. This codes for CAWSGTGSSGKALHF. The entire variable domain, with the rest obtained from reference TRBV30 and TRBJ1-6, is as follows: SQTIHQWPATLVQPVGSPLSLECTVEGTSNPNLYWYRQAAGRGLQLLFYSVGIGQISSEVPQNLSASRPQDRQFILSSKKLLLSDSGFYLCAWSGTGSSGKALHFGNGTRLTVT.